This T cell receptor (beta chain) was observed in a study of early T cells in non-severe SARS-CoV-2 infection. Study-level background: Alpha and beta chains were unpaired, from unsorted whole-blood bulk RNA. General study findings and limits: Lookups in VDJdb leaned toward anti-spike CD8 responses and missed private and CD4 specificities.

The CDR3 has 13 residues. CDR1 LGHDT and CDR2 YNNKEL come from the germline V gene (reference sequence). Trimming cost V 5 bases and J 5 bases; bases outside gene matches: 5. This clonotype has a handful of counts. The target antigen is unknown. Unique molecular identifiers were attached to individual cDNA molecules. TCRdb re-called the 5' RACE reads through MiXCR, storing one row per CDR3 protein. The table lists more than 65,000 distinct CDR3 sequences, about 12% of them singletons. This chain uses TRBV3-1 with TRBJ1-1; 7 bases align to TRBD1. Material: whole blood. This clonotype was sampled from an adult who was a healthcare worker with PCR-confirmed SARS-CoV-2 infection or an uninfected control (not recorded which). The CDR3, as DNA: TGTGCCAGCAGCGACACAGGGGAAACTGAAGCTTTCTTT. It is translated as CASSDTGETEAFF.